The clone carrying this TCR beta chain was counted between two and nine times. Its antigen is not identified. It was with a sample-barcoded 5' primer and a J-beta primer mix that a second PCR of about 6 to 12 cycles was run. With 12 random nucleotides, a template-switch adaptor tagged each individual cDNA molecule. TCRdb processed the 5' RACE reads anew with MiXCR; each CDR3 protein has one entry. The sample lists fewer than 2,000,000 distinct CDR3 sequences, approximately 39% occurring once. These data originate in a study of blood T cells in healthy people across ages. Broader study findings: A greater number of naive CD4+ cells and higher diversity distinguished long-lived donors from aged donors.

Trimming took 3 bases from V and 9 from J, leaving 6 bases between them. The CDR3 extends over 11 amino acids. Germline V gene lookup returns CDR1 MDHEN and CDR2 SYDVKM. Each of the donors had ten milliliters of peripheral blood drawn into EDTA-treated Vacutainer tubes. The rearrangement joins TRBV28 to TRBJ2-1, with D unclear. This TCR was recovered from a human donor in good health. Sequencing was carried out using blood. CDR3 nucleotide sequence: TGTGCCAGCAGTTTTAAGATTGAGCAGTTCTTC. Its translation is CASSFKIEQFF.